A single T cell receptor beta chain is shown here with its context. These data are taken from a study of control samples from healthy donors and cancer patients. Profiled with immunoSEQ multiplex PCR; TCRdb holds only in-frame clones, not every one. The table includes 52,000 or so clones, 85% to 95% detected once. The length of the CDR3 is 15 residues. Germline V gene data show CDR1 as SGHTS and CDR2 as YDEGEE. V gave up 4 bases and J gave up 4 bases; unmatched junction bases: 11. Sequencing used blood. The clonotype originates from a man aged 30 to 39 in good health. V and J are TRBV5-8 and TRBJ2-7; the match to TRBD2 covers 7 bases. CDR3 coding DNA: TGTGCCAGCAGCGAGGCCCCTAGCGGCCCTTACGAGCAGTACTTC. It translates to CASSEAPSGPYEQYF.